The 29 T cell receptor beta chains below were found in one sample sequenced in a study of Ad26.COV2.S vaccination and SARS-CoV-2 variants. Generated by immunoSEQ multiplex PCR, the TCRdb table keeps only in-frame clones and is missing some. The sample comprises about 350,000 clones, 88% of which are singletons, and around 6.1% rests with the top ten. Treatment given: over 15 received Ad26.COV2.S at low or high dose, single or two shots; about 5 received placebo; per-sample allocation not given. Day 63 following the first vaccine or placebo injection was when the samples were taken. The sequencing used peripheral blood, collected in a trial of Ad26.COV2.S vaccine versus placebo. The receptors were gathered from a person between 18 and 65 years old who received the Ad26.COV2.S COVID-19 vaccine or a placebo.

The V call is TRBV14, the J call TRBJ2-3; a weak D match, TRBD2 (5 bases). The V end lost 4 bases, the J end lost 2 bases, and 7 bases lay between the germline ends. Germline values: CDR1 SGHDN, CDR2 FVKESK. This CDR3 has 13 residues. CDR3 in amino acids: CASSPGYTDTQYF. The CDR3 DNA follows: TGTGCCAGCAGCCCGGGATACACAGATACGCAGTATTTT.

The genes are TRBV2 and TRBJ2-3; possibly TRBD2 for D (5 bases). Germline assignment: CDR1 SNHLY and CDR2 FYNNEI. The CDR3 has 14 residues. Trimming removed 6 bases from V and 4 bases from J, with 14 bases in between. CDR3 nucleotides: TGTGCCAGCAGGGACTTTCGAACGCCAGATACGCAGTATTTT. Its protein is CASRDFRTPDTQYF.

This sequence joins TRBV6-4 and TRBJ1-1; 12 positions match TRBD1. Unmatched junction bases numbered 4, after V lost 5 bases and J lost 0 bases. Germline-derived CDR1 and CDR2 are MRHNA and SNTAGT. The CDR3 is made up of 16 amino acids. The chain's CDR3 is CASSPGQGAMNTEAFF. CDR3 DNA sequence: TGTGCCAGCAGTCCGGGACAGGGGGCCATGAACACTGAAGCTTTCTTT.

The CDR3 bases are TGCGCCAGCAGGGAGGGGGAAATCGGGGAGCTGTTTTTT. Translating it yields CASREGEIGELFF. The chain combines TRBV4-3 with TRBJ2-2; either TRBD1 or TRBD2 may supply D (6 bases each). CDR1 and CDR2 from the germline V gene are LGHNA and YSLEER. The CDR3 is 13 amino acids. V was cut by 6 bases and J by 7 bases, with 12 bases left in between.

This clone has just a few counts. The CDR3 coding sequence is TGCGCCAGCAGCCAAGATATTGGGGTCGGGGCCAACGTCCTGACTTTC. Protein product: CASSQDIGVGANVLTF. The J gene is TRBJ2-6, the V gene TRBV4-3; D gene ambiguous. CDR3 size: 16 residues. Germline CDR1 reads LGHNA; CDR2 reads YSLEER. The V end was cut by 0 bases, the J end by 4 bases, with 10 bases between.

This sequence joins TRBV18 and TRBJ2-4; no clear D. Trimming removed 5 bases at V and 7 bases at J, with 21 bases between. Germline V gene data show CDR1 as KGHSH and CDR2 as LQKENI. The CDR3 is made up of 16 amino acids. CDR3 nucleotide sequence: TGTGCCAGCTCAAGGCCTCTCAGGAAAGAAGGGAACATTCAGTACTTC. Its translation is CASSRPLRKEGNIQYF.

This clone has more than one count but fewer than ten. The rearrangement links TRBV5-5 to TRBJ1-1, with D unclear. The ends were cut back, 2 bases at V and 7 bases at J, with 6 bases in the middle. The CDR3 loop spans 11 amino acids. Germline loops: CDR1 SGHKS, CDR2 YYEKEE (reference sequence). The CDR3 coding sequence is TGTGCCAGCAGCTTAGGCTTTGAAGCTTTCTTT. Encoded protein: CASSLGFEAFF. The complete variable domain, with remaining parts taken from reference TRBV5-5 and TRBJ1-1, reads DAGVTQSPTHLIKTRGQQVTLRCSPISGHKSVSWYQQVLGQGPQFIFQYYEKEERGRGNFPDRFSARQFPNYSSELNVNALLLGDSALYLCASSLGFEAFFGQGTRLTVV.

The J gene is TRBJ2-2, the V gene TRBV15, with D hard to call. CDR1 and CDR2 (germline): LNHNV, YYDKDF (reference sequence). This CDR3 region has 13 residues. The germline V and J ends were trimmed by 1 base and 6 bases, with 6 bases remaining between them. The CDR3 DNA reads as TGTGCCACCAGCAGAGTAATGCCCGGGGAGCTGTTTTTT. It translates to CATSRVMPGELFF.

This clone appeared a few times. The chain has TRBV18 and TRBJ1-5; the match to TRBD1 covers 9 bases. The V gene's germline CDR1 is KGHSH and CDR2 LQKENI. This CDR3 spans 14 amino acids. J gave up 5 bases and V 5 bases, and 4 bases lay outside the gene matches. The CDR3 spells CASSETGGDQPQHF. The DNA for the CDR3 is TGTGCCAGCTCAGAAACAGGGGGCGATCAGCCCCAGCATTTT.

This chain uses TRBV29-1 with TRBJ2-5, with D possibly called TRBD1 or TRBD2 (5 bases each). The CDR3 loop spans 14 amino acids. V was clipped by 6 bases and J by 4 bases, with 18 bases between them. Per the germline V gene, CDR1 is SQVTM and CDR2 is ANQGSEA. CDR3 residues: CSVKWGRGPETQYF. CDR3 nucleotide sequence: TGCAGCGTAAAATGGGGGAGAGGTCCAGAGACCCAGTACTTC.

The rearrangement joins TRBV12-3 or TRBV12-4 to TRBJ2-1, with D possibly TRBD2 on 5 matching bases. With 6 bases removed from V and 6 bases from J, the gap between germline ends came to 6 bases. There are 11 residues in the CDR3. The CDR3 protein is CASSTSNEQFF. The CDR3 nucleotides read TGTGCCAGCAGCACTAGCAATGAGCAGTTCTTC.

V is TRBV6-6 and J is TRBJ1-3, with D unresolved. Germline-derived CDR1 and CDR2 are MNHNY and SVGAGI (reference sequence). The CDR3 length is 16 residues. The V and J ends lost 6 bases and 0 bases respectively, with 15 bases between them. CDR3 bases: TGTGCCAGCAGCCCCAAGTTGGTGAGCTCTGGAAACACCATATATTTT. Encoded protein: CASSPKLVSSGNTIYF.

The table lists this clone with a count of one. The chain is built from TRBV11-1 and TRBJ1-2; maybe TRBD1 (5 bases). The V end lost 6 bases, the J end lost 7 bases, and 12 bases lay between the germline ends. The CDR3 consists of 12 residues. The germline gives CDR1 SGHAT, CDR2 FQDESV (reference sequence). The chain's CDR3 is CASRGVGRGYTF. In DNA form, the CDR3 reads TGTGCCAGCAGGGGGGTCGGACGTGGCTACACCTTC.

This clone was seen a handful of times. The chain links TRBV6-2 or TRBV6-3 to TRBJ1-1; possible D gene TRBD1, 5 bases. Per germline, CDR1 MNHEY and CDR2 SVGEGT. The CDR3 contains 12 residues. V was trimmed by 5 bases and J by 6 bases, leaving 10 bases between them. In DNA, the CDR3 is TGTGCCAGCAGTAGAACAGGTCCTGAAGCTTTCTTT. Translated: CASSRTGPEAFF.

This sequence joins TRBV6-5 and TRBJ1-3, with no clear D. V lost 6 bases to trimming and J lost 0 bases, with 9 bases between them. This CDR3 region has 14 residues. Germline values: CDR1 MNHEY, CDR2 SVGAGI. The CDR3 spells CASRPLGSGNTIYF. CDR3 in DNA: TGTGCCAGCAGGCCTTTGGGCTCTGGAAACACCATATATTTT.

The rearrangement uses TRBV18 and TRBJ1-2; no reliable D call. Trimming left V 2 bases short and J 4 bases short, with 11 bases between. CDR3 length: 14 residues. Germline assignment: CDR1 KGHSH and CDR2 LQKENI. The CDR3 DNA is TGTGCCAGCTCACCAGAGAGCCTTGTCTATGGCTACACCTTC. Protein sequence: CASSPESLVYGYTF.

This chain connects TRBV12-3 or TRBV12-4 to TRBJ2-7; weak D call: TRBD1 (5 bases). The V gene lost 1 base and the J gene lost 3 bases, with 7 bases spanning the gap. The CDR3 has 13 amino acids. This chain's CDR3 is CASSLGQGYEQYF. The CDR3 DNA reads TGTGCCAGCAGTTTAGGTCAGGGCTACGAGCAGTACTTC.

The chain links TRBV13 to TRBJ1-6, with TRBD1 as a possible D gene (5 bases). This CDR3 has 14 residues. Germline CDR1 reads PRHDT; CDR2 reads FYEKMQ (reference sequence). Trimming stripped 1 base from V and 9 bases from J, with 10 bases between. This CDR3 is CASSLAAGSSPLHF. The DNA of the CDR3 is TGTGCCAGCAGCTTAGCCGCAGGGTCTTCACCCCTCCACTTT.

This clone was observed a few times. CDR3 nucleotides: TGTGCCAGCAGCCAAGATATTGCAGGTTCCTACGAGCAGTACTTC. It yields the protein CASSQDIAGSYEQYF. The chain recombines TRBV4-2 with TRBJ2-7, with no clear D. CDR3 length: 15 amino acids. Germline V gene data show CDR1 as LGHNA and CDR2 as YNFKEQ. V shed 0 bases and J shed 1 base, with 10 bases lying between them.

In nucleotides, the CDR3 is TGTGCCAGCAGTAGCAGGGGGCGGGGGTCGGACGAGCAGTACTTC. This gives the protein CASSSRGRGSDEQYF. The chain links TRBV2 to TRBJ2-7, with a weak D call TRBD1 (8 bases). The CDR3 contains 15 residues. V dropped 5 bases and J dropped 5 bases, with 19 bases sitting between them. Per the germline V gene, CDR1 is SNHLY and CDR2 is FYNNEI. Using reference TRBV2 and TRBJ2-7 for the parts outside the CDR3, the full variable domain is EPEVTQTPSHQVTQMGQEVILRCVPISNHLYFYWYRQILGQKVEFLVSFYNNEISEKSEIFDDQFSVERPDGSNFTLKIRSTKLEDSAMYFCASSSRGRGSDEQYFGPGTRLTVT.

With regard to this clone: The sample contains more than one DNA sequence encoding this CDR3. V gene TRBV5-1 combines with J gene TRBJ2-2; a possible D gene is TRBD1 (5 bases). The CDR3 runs to 14 residues. V was cut by 2 bases and J by 4 bases, with 9 bases left in between. Looked up from germline, CDR1 is SGHRS and CDR2 is YFSETQ. CDR3: CASSFGQGTGELFF. The DNA for the CDR3 is TGCGCCAGCAGCTTCGGCCAGGGCACCGGGGAGCTGTTTTTT.

This sequence joins TRBV28 and TRBJ1-6, with TRBD1 identical over 9 bases. The V and J ends lost 8 bases and 12 bases, in that order; junction bases with no gene match: 5. This CDR3 is 12 amino acids long. CDR1 and CDR2 (germline): MDHEN, SYDVKM. In nucleotides, the CDR3 is TGTGCCAGCGGGACAGGGATGGGACCCCTCCACTTT. Protein product: CASGTGMGPLHF.

The chain is built from TRBV7-2 and TRBJ1-1, with D tentatively TRBD1 (5 bases). The CDR3 sequence is 15 residues long. CDR1 and CDR2 from the germline V gene are SGHTA and FQGNSA. Trimming removed 1 base from V and 0 bases from J, with 9 bases in between. CDR3 residues: CASSLEGRLNTEAFF. Here the CDR3 DNA reads TGTGCCAGCAGCTTAGAGGGACGTCTGAACACTGAAGCTTTCTTT. The whole variable domain, remainder taken from reference TRBV7-2 and TRBJ1-1, is GAGVSQSPSNKVTEKGKDVELRCDPISGHTALYWYRQSLGQGLEFLIYFQGNSAPDKSGLPSDRFSAERTGGSVSTLTIQRTQQEDSAVYLCASSLEGRLNTEAFFGQGTRLTVV.

The V call is TRBV27, the J call TRBJ1-5, with D uncertain. V was cut by 6 bases and J by 0 bases, with 15 bases left in between. The CDR3 has 16 amino acids. Germline V CDR1 and CDR2: MNHEY, SMNVEV (reference sequence). The CDR3 loop is CASRLSPSNSNQPQHF. CDR3 DNA: TGTGCCAGCAGACTCTCCCCCAGTAATAGCAATCAGCCCCAGCATTTT.

This clone was found once. The rearrangement links TRBV30 to TRBJ2-7; D is perhaps TRBD1 (5 bases). V was cut by 8 bases and J by 2 bases, with 10 bases left in between. This CDR3 region has 11 residues. The germline gives CDR1 GTSNPN, CDR2 SVGIG (reference sequence). CDR3: CAGKGTYEQYF. CDR3 bases: TGTGCCGGGAAGGGGACCTACGAGCAGTACTTC.

This chain joins TRBV4-2 and TRBJ2-3; D is ambiguous. Germline loops: CDR1 LGHNA, CDR2 YNFKEQ. This CDR3 comprises 13 residues. V lost 0 bases, J lost 7 bases, and 8 bases lay in between. CDR3: CASSQEGGYTQYF. CDR3 sequence (DNA): TGTGCCAGCAGCCAAGAAGGCGGTTATACGCAGTATTTT.

This chain connects TRBV7-9 to TRBJ2-3, with 9 bases lining up with TRBD1. The CDR3 has 15 amino acids. The trim removed 1 base at V and 5 bases at J, leaving 4 bases unmatched. Germline V lookup: CDR1 SEHNR, CDR2 FQNEAQ (reference sequence). The CDR3 spells CASSLGQGGRDTQYF. The CDR3, as DNA: TGTGCCAGCAGCTTAGGACAGGGGGGGAGAGATACGCAGTATTTT.

The chain carries TRBV6-2 or TRBV6-3 and TRBJ1-1; 11 nucleotides match TRBD1. Germline V gene lookup returns CDR1 MNHEY and CDR2 SVGEGT. CDR3 length: 17 residues. J was trimmed by 5 bases and V by 2 bases; bases with no gene match: 10. CDR3 DNA sequence: TGTGCCAGCAGTTACCCCGGACAGGGGGCGAGAGGAACTGAAGCTTTCTTT. Protein product: CASSYPGQGARGTEAFF.

The chain uses TRBV2 and TRBJ2-7, with D unresolved. This CDR3 is 14 amino acids long. Per germline, CDR1 SNHLY and CDR2 FYNNEI. Trimming removed 7 bases at V and 9 bases at J, with 22 bases between. This chain's CDR3 is CASTTGRHPWGQYF. CDR3 in DNA: TGTGCCAGCACCACCGGCAGGCATCCATGGGGGCAGTACTTC.